A single sample gave rise to the 18 T cell receptor beta chains below, sequenced in a study of T cells in Graves' hyperthyroidism and ophthalmopathy. Authors of the study amplified TCR beta CDR3 regions from RNA transcripts. HTBI primers were used for first-round RT-PCR of the TCR CDR3. TCRdb fed the multiplex PCR reads into MiXCR, producing one record per CDR3 protein. This table has more than 250,000 distinct CDR3 sequences, over 12% appearing once. The sample comprised blood. These receptor sequences come from a woman between 50 and 59 years old with Graves' hyperthyroidism that later progressed to Graves' ophthalmopathy.

This clonotype was seen at least ten times. The genes are TRBV5-1 and TRBJ2-5; no clear D gene. The ends were cut back, 0 bases at V and 0 bases at J, with 18 bases in the middle. Per germline, CDR1 SGHRS and CDR2 YFSETQ. This CDR3 contains 18 residues. The CDR3, as DNA: TGCGCCAGCAGCTTGGAAAGGCGGAAAACTTCGTACCAAGAGACCCAGTACTTC. Residues: CASSLERRKTSYQETQYF.

In its sample, this clonotype was seen many times. The V call is TRBV20-1, the J call TRBJ1-5; the D is unclear. Germline loops: CDR1 DFQATT, CDR2 SNEGSKA (reference sequence). This CDR3 region has 14 residues. V lost 0 bases, J lost 4 bases, and 10 bases lay in between. In nucleotides, the CDR3 is TGCAGTGCTAGAGATTCTAGAAAAAATCAGCCCCAGCATTTT. Amino acids: CSARDSRKNQPQHF.

This clonotype was observed at least ten times. The chain carries TRBV29-1 and TRBJ1-1; D may be TRBD1 (5 bases). The CDR3 length is 11 residues. V lost 5 bases and J lost 4, with 8 bases in between. Germline V CDR1 and CDR2: SQVTM, ANQGSEA. CDR3: CSVLQGTEAFF. The CDR3, as DNA: TGCAGCGTTCTTCAGGGCACTGAAGCTTTCTTT.

This clonotype was seen ten or more times. As DNA, the CDR3 is TGTGCCAGCAGCCTGGACAGGGCGAACTATGGCTACACCTTC. Protein: CASSLDRANYGYTF. The chain combines TRBV11-2 with TRBJ1-2; 8 positions match TRBD1. The CDR3 sequence is 14 residues long. Per germline, CDR1 SGHAT and CDR2 FQNNGV. V lost 5 bases to trimming and J lost 2 bases; unmatched junction nucleotides: 4.

CDR3 in amino acids: CSAPGLAGVDDTQYF. CDR3 in DNA: TGCAGTGCGCCCGGACTAGCGGGAGTAGACGATACGCAGTATTTT. V usage is TRBV20-1 and J usage is TRBJ2-3, with 13 bases matching TRBD2. The CDR3 length is 15 residues. The germline V gene encodes CDR1 DFQATT and CDR2 SNEGSKA (reference sequence). V was clipped by 6 bases and J by 6 bases; unmatched bases: 9.

The chain combines TRBV13 with TRBJ2-3, with D maybe TRBD2 (5 bases). V was cut by 5 bases and J by 6 bases, with 15 bases left in between. In germline, CDR1 is PRHDT, CDR2 FYEKMQ (reference sequence). The CDR3 consists of 14 residues. CDR3 loop: CASSVERVEDTQYF. Written as DNA, the CDR3 is TGTGCCAGCAGCGTAGAGAGGGTTGAGGATACGCAGTATTTT.

The rearrangement links TRBV27 to TRBJ1-2, with D unclear. The germline V gene has CDR1 MNHEY and CDR2 SMNVEV (reference sequence). The CDR3 has 12 amino acids. Trimming pared 7 bases from V and 0 bases from J, leaving 6 bases between. The CDR3 protein is CASKGANYGYTF. CDR3 sequence (DNA): TGTGCCAGCAAGGGAGCTAACTATGGCTACACCTTC.

This clonotype was found many times. The chain links TRBV28 to TRBJ1-1, with D possibly being TRBD1 (6 bases). The germline V gene has CDR1 MDHEN and CDR2 SYDVKM. V was pared by 1 base and J by 3 bases, with 15 bases between. CDR3 size: 16 residues. The CDR3 is CASSLLPGQGDTEAFF. In DNA, the CDR3 is TGTGCCAGCAGTTTATTACCGGGACAAGGGGACACTGAAGCTTTCTTT.

A few counts support this clonotype. The chain is built from TRBV9 and TRBJ2-3, with TRBD2 matching 10 bases. Germline values: CDR1 SGDLS, CDR2 YYNGEE. This CDR3 has 15 residues. Trimming at V came to 0 bases and at J to 6 bases, leaving 4 bases not matched to a gene. CDR3 sequence: CASSVESGRADTQYF. The CDR3 DNA follows: TGTGCCAGCAGCGTAGAGAGCGGGAGGGCGGATACGCAGTATTTT.

This clonotype has more than one count but fewer than ten. This chain joins TRBV10-2 and TRBJ2-2; no definite D call. The CDR3 length is 13 residues. CDR1 is WSHSY, CDR2 SAAADI, per germline. The V and J ends lost 8 bases and 4 bases respectively, with 11 bases between them. The CDR3 DNA reads as TGCGCCAGCTACCGCAGTAGCACCGGGGAGCTGTTTTTT. Its protein is CASYRSSTGELFF.

The chain has TRBV20-1 and TRBJ2-4, with 16 nucleotides matching TRBD2. CDR1 DFQATT and CDR2 SNEGSKA come from the germline V gene (reference sequence). CDR3 size: 15 residues. The V gene end was trimmed by 3 bases and the J gene end by 8 bases; junction bases not matched to a gene: 4. CDR3 coding DNA: TGCAGTGCTAGGGGACTAGCGGGAGGGGATGACATTCAGTACTTC. Amino acid sequence: CSARGLAGGDDIQYF.

This clonotype has a count of ten or more. The V and J genes are TRBV7-8 and TRBJ2-3; 7 nucleotides align to TRBD1. The CDR3 is made up of 18 amino acids. Germline V CDR1 and CDR2: SGHVS, FQNEAQ. V dropped 0 bases and J dropped 0; count of bases not matched to a gene: 9. CDR3 DNA sequence: TGTGCCAGCAGCTTAGCACTGACAGGGAGATCTAGCACAGATACGCAGTATTTT. Its protein is CASSLALTGRSSTDTQYF.

This clonotype was found many times. The chain has TRBV7-3 and TRBJ2-3, with D maybe TRBD1 (5 bases). Trimming removed 2 bases at V and 4 bases at J, with 13 bases between. Germline V gives CDR1 SGHTA, CDR2 FQGTGA. This CDR3 has 15 amino acids. The CDR3 DNA follows: TGTGCCAGCAGCTTACAAGGGGCGTCATCAGATACGCAGTATTTT. Amino acids: CASSLQGASSDTQYF.

The chain recombines TRBV3-1 with TRBJ2-3, with 7 positions matching TRBD2. The CDR3 is made up of 15 amino acids. Germline CDR1 and CDR2: LGHDT and YNNKEL (reference sequence). J lost 4 bases, V lost 5 bases, and 9 bases had no gene match. The CDR3 sequence: CASSLTSLGPDTQYF. CDR3 coding DNA: TGTGCCAGCAGCTTGACTAGCCTCGGCCCAGATACGCAGTATTTT.

This clonotype has at least ten counts. J is TRBJ2-7 and V is TRBV6-1; tentatively, D is TRBD1 or TRBD2 (5 bases each). The CDR3 has 12 residues. Germline CDR1 reads MNHNS; CDR2 reads SASEGT. Between the trimmed V and J ends, which lost 7 bases and 9 bases, there was a span of 16 bases. CDR3 DNA: TGTGCCAGCACCTCAAGAGGGGCTGGGCAGTACTTC. Translation gives CASTSRGAGQYF.

This clonotype came up many times. CDR3 DNA sequence: TGCGCCAGCACGGGGCCGTCCTACAATGAGCAGTTCTTC. It codes for CASTGPSYNEQFF. The chain has TRBV5-1 and TRBJ2-1; TRBD1 or TRBD2 may be the D gene (5 bases each). The CDR3 spans 13 residues. V gave up 6 bases and J gave up 1 base, with 8 bases separating them. Per germline, CDR1 SGHRS and CDR2 YFSETQ.

In this sample, this clonotype turned up a few times. This chain uses TRBV27 with TRBJ2-7; D unclear. The CDR3 has 14 amino acids. Trimming took off 1 base at V and 1 base at J, with 8 bases between the two ends. Germline CDR1 and CDR2: MNHEY and SMNVEV (reference sequence). CDR3 region: CASSLWPDSYEQYF. CDR3 DNA: TGTGCCAGCAGTTTATGGCCAGATTCCTACGAGCAGTACTTC.

This rearrangement joins TRBV20-1 to TRBJ2-1; D is unresolved. The CDR3 is made up of 14 amino acids. CDR1 and CDR2 from the germline V gene are DFQATT and SNEGSKA (reference sequence). Trimming left V 0 bases short and J 2 bases short, with 8 bases between. The CDR3 nucleotides read TGCAGTGCTAGAGATTCCAAGACCTACAATGAGCAGTTCTTC. It is translated as CSARDSKTYNEQFF.